The 25 T cell receptor beta chains below come from one sample, sequenced in a study of STAT5B mutations in CD4+ large granular lymphocyte leukemia (dated 2022 in TCRdb). The library was generated by the immunoSEQ multiplex PCR assay. TCRdb mirrors the immuneACCESS table, restricted to in-frame sequences. Some clones are absent from its copies; in checked studies, under half trace to an unresolved V gene, and the reason for the others is unknown. The sample profile shows under 35,000 clones; around nine tenths of them were found once. The ten largest make up 0.4% to 0.5% of the sample. Sequenced: CD4+ T cells from blood buffy coats. Receptors originate from a human donor in good health.

The V and J genes are TRBV7-6 and TRBJ2-5; D is unresolved. The DNA end lines up better with TRBJ2-7; the J call may be wrong. Germline loops: CDR1 SGHVS, CDR2 FNYEAQ. The CDR3 runs 12 residues. This chain's CDR3 is CASSLAGDEQYF. For the CDR3, the DNA is TGTGCCAGCAGCTTAGCCGGCGACGAGCAGTACTTC.

The rearrangement uses TRBV5-1 and TRBJ1-1; D uncertain. V lost 0 bases and J lost 4, with 4 bases in between. Germline-derived CDR1 and CDR2 are SGHRS and YFSETQ. CDR3 size: 12 residues. The CDR3 loop reads CASSLVGTEAFF. In DNA form, the CDR3 reads TGCGCCAGCAGCTTGGTTGGCACTGAAGCTTTCTTT.

The V and J genes are TRBV5-8 and TRBJ2-3, with D maybe TRBD2 (6 bases). The germline V gene has CDR1 SGHTS and CDR2 YDEGEE. CDR3 length equals 15 residues. The ends were cut back, 4 bases at V and 1 base at J, with 13 bases in the middle. Here the CDR3 reads CASSHRLGGTDTQYF. Written as DNA, the CDR3 is TGTGCCAGCAGCCACCGACTAGGCGGCACAGATACGCAGTATTTT.

The J gene is TRBJ2-1, the V gene TRBV28, with D uncertain. V was cut by 6 bases and J by 2 bases, with 8 bases left in between. The germline V gene encodes CDR1 MDHEN and CDR2 SYDVKM. This CDR3 region has 13 residues. The CDR3 nucleotides read TGTGCCAGCAGGCCCCCTACCTACAATGAGCAGTTCTTC. Amino acids: CASRPPTYNEQFF.

CDR3 region: CASSHLGTGANTGELFF. For the CDR3, the DNA is TGTGCCAGCAGCCACCTCGGGACAGGGGCGAACACCGGGGAGCTGTTTTTT. The chain recombines TRBV4-2 with TRBJ2-2; 10 bases align to TRBD1. V trimming: 3 bases; J trimming: 0 bases; junction bases outside the gene matches: 4. This CDR3 spans 17 amino acids. Germline V gene lookup returns CDR1 LGHNA and CDR2 YNFKEQ.

The chain carries TRBV6-5 and TRBJ2-1; the D gene is possibly TRBD2 (5 bases). Germline CDR1 reads MNHEY; CDR2 reads SVGAGI. The CDR3 runs to 13 residues. V was clipped by 5 bases and J by 9 bases, with 14 bases between them. CDR3 sequence reads: CASSARGVSEQFF. DNA for the CDR3: TGTGCCAGCAGTGCCCGGGGAGTAAGTGAGCAGTTCTTC.

The genes are TRBV7-9 and TRBJ2-3; 8 bases align to TRBD2. The CDR3 covers 15 residues. Germline lookup yields CDR1 SEHNR and CDR2 FQNEAQ (reference sequence). The ends lost 4 bases at V and 0 bases at J; junction bases unmatched: 3. Here the CDR3 DNA reads TGTGCCAGCAGCTCGGCTAGCGGGAGCACAGATACGCAGTATTTT. It translates to CASSSASGSTDTQYF.

J is TRBJ2-2 and V is TRBV6-4; D unresolved. CDR1 MRHNA and CDR2 SNTAGT come from the germline V gene. V was trimmed by 5 bases and J by 3 bases, leaving 4 bases between them. The CDR3 has 12 amino acids. CDR3 region: CASSHHTGELFF. The CDR3 nucleotides read TGTGCCAGCAGTCACCACACCGGGGAGCTGTTTTTT.

The genes are TRBV27 and TRBJ2-1, with 14 bases that match TRBD2. Germline values: CDR1 MNHEY, CDR2 SMNVEV (reference sequence). This CDR3 is built from 14 residues. J gave up 8 bases and V 5 bases, and 2 bases lay outside the gene matches. The CDR3 nucleotides are TGTGCCAGCAGTCCGGGACTAGCGGGAGATGAGCAGTTCTTC. This encodes CASSPGLAGDEQFF.

This rearrangement joins TRBV4-1 to TRBJ2-1; the match to TRBD2 covers 10 bases. The germline V gene has CDR1 MGHRA and CDR2 YSYEKL. This CDR3 is 17 amino acids long. Trimming took 4 bases from V and 8 from J; bases not matched to a gene: 14. The CDR3 spells CASSPISGRLNWDEQFF. The CDR3 DNA reads as TGCGCCAGCAGCCCGATTAGCGGGAGGCTCAACTGGGATGAGCAGTTCTTC.

The chain couples TRBV28 to TRBJ2-1; 9 nucleotides line up with TRBD1. Germline values: CDR1 MDHEN, CDR2 SYDVKM. The CDR3 totals 16 residues. After removal of 3 bases from V and 5 bases from J, the junction contained 8 bases not matched to a gene. The CDR3: CASSFQGQGPHNEQFF. The CDR3 DNA sequence: TGTGCCAGCAGTTTCCAGGGACAGGGCCCACACAATGAGCAGTTCTTC.

The chain links TRBV19 to TRBJ1-1; TRBD1 might be the D (6 bases). Germline V gene lookup returns CDR1 LNHDA and CDR2 SQIVND (reference sequence). The CDR3 length is 14 residues. The V gene lost 3 bases and the J gene lost 6 bases, with 14 bases spanning the gap. CDR3 sequence: CASSIRGGVSEAFF. The CDR3 bases are TGTGCCAGTAGTATCCGCGGGGGCGTCTCTGAAGCTTTCTTT.

The chain uses TRBV10-3 and TRBJ1-1; TRBD1 aligns across 7 bases. This CDR3 comprises 14 residues. V shed 10 bases, J shed 0 bases, and the junction held 8 bases outside the gene matches. Germline CDR1 reads ENHRY; CDR2 reads SYGVKD. This CDR3 is CATRTGPMNTEAFF. The CDR3 DNA follows: TGTGCCACTCGGACAGGACCCATGAACACTGAAGCTTTCTTT.

The genes are TRBV27 and TRBJ1-2, with 7 bases that match TRBD1. V dropped 3 bases and J dropped 4; count of bases not matched to a gene: 11. This CDR3 has 16 amino acids. The germline V gene encodes CDR1 MNHEY and CDR2 SMNVEV (reference sequence). CDR3 nucleotide sequence: TGTGCCAGCAGTTTTTCCTATGACAGGGTGATCTATGGCTACACCTTC. It encodes CASSFSYDRVIYGYTF.

J is TRBJ2-1 and V is TRBV9, with 10 positions matching TRBD2. J gave up 9 bases and V 0 bases, and 12 bases lay outside the gene matches. Germline V lookup: CDR1 SGDLS, CDR2 YYNGEE. The CDR3 extends over 17 amino acids. As DNA, the CDR3 is TGTGCCAGCAGCGTAGAAGCAGGTGGTCTAGCGGGGGCTGAGCAGTTCTTC. Translating gives CASSVEAGGLAGAEQFF.

The V call is TRBV5-1, the J call TRBJ1-1; possibly TRBD1 for D (5 bases). CDR3 size: 13 residues. The germline V gene has CDR1 SGHRS and CDR2 YFSETQ. With 2 bases removed from V and 3 bases from J, the gap between germline ends came to 8 bases. CDR3 region: CASSLEQDTEAFF. The CDR3 bases are TGCGCCAGCAGCTTAGAACAGGACACTGAAGCTTTCTTT.

The chain uses TRBV19 and TRBJ2-2; 7 bases are shared with TRBD2. With 5 bases clipped from V and 5 bases from J, the junction kept 11 bases outside the gene matches. Germline values: CDR1 LNHDA, CDR2 SQIVND (reference sequence). The CDR3 has 16 residues. The CDR3 DNA reads as TGTGCCAGTAGTCCCCCCGCGCGGGAGTGGACCGGGGAGCTGTTTTTT. Protein: CASSPPAREWTGELFF.

This clone was seen only a few times. This chain joins TRBV25-1 and TRBJ1-2; TRBD1 might be the D (5 bases). Germline V gene sequence: CDR1 MGHDK, CDR2 SYGVNS. CDR3 length equals 15 residues. V was pared by 5 bases and J by 4 bases, with 17 bases between. CDR3 sequence (DNA): TGTGCCAGCAGTCCCGCGAATCGGGGGACCTATGGCTACACCTTC. Amino acids: CASSPANRGTYGYTF.

V is TRBV11-1 and J is TRBJ2-4, with D possibly being TRBD1 (6 bases). The CDR3 spans 14 residues. V shed 3 bases and J shed 8 bases, with 14 bases lying between them. CDR1 is SGHAT and CDR2 is FQDESV in the germline V gene (reference sequence). As DNA, the CDR3 is TGTGCCAGCAGCTTTAGCAGGGGTGCTGACATTCAGTACTTC. As protein: CASSFSRGADIQYF.

This chain links TRBV27 with TRBJ2-1, with TRBD2 matching 7 bases. The CDR3 is made up of 15 amino acids. Trimming cost V 5 bases and J 5 bases; bases outside gene matches: 9. Per the germline V gene, CDR1 is MNHEY and CDR2 is SMNVEV (reference sequence). CDR3 protein: CASSPRTRGDNEQFF. In nucleotides, the CDR3 is TGTGCCAGCAGTCCTAGGACTAGGGGAGACAATGAGCAGTTCTTC.

The rearrangement joins TRBV6-1 to TRBJ1-1, with D perhaps TRBD1 (5 bases). Germline loops: CDR1 MNHNS, CDR2 SASEGT. The V gene lost 0 bases and the J gene lost 2 bases, with 16 bases spanning the gap. The CDR3 loop spans 17 amino acids. CDR3 coding DNA: TGTGCCAGCAGTGAAGCGTTAAAAAGGGGCCAAAACACTGAAGCTTTCTTT. This codes for CASSEALKRGQNTEAFF.

The chain carries TRBV6-1 and TRBJ2-7; tentatively, D is TRBD1 or TRBD2 (6 bases each). This CDR3 region has 15 residues. Trimming shortened V by 2 bases and J by 5 bases, and 16 bases separated the two germline ends. Germline CDR1 and CDR2: MNHNS and SASEGT. The CDR3 loop reads CASSERGVSVDEQYF. The CDR3 nucleotides are TGTGCCAGCAGTGAAAGGGGGGTGTCCGTCGACGAGCAGTACTTC.

This clone was picked up one time. V gene TRBV5-1 combines with J gene TRBJ1-2; D perhaps matches TRBD1 (5 bases). In germline, CDR1 is SGHRS, CDR2 YFSETQ. The CDR3 runs to 14 residues. Trimming left V 0 bases short and J 6 bases short, with 12 bases between. The CDR3 DNA is TGCGCCAGCAGCTTGGGGGGGGAGGTCGATGGCTACACCTTC. It yields the protein CASSLGGEVDGYTF.

V gene TRBV7-9 combines with J gene TRBJ1-1, with a possible D match to TRBD1 (6 bases). The CDR3 spans 15 residues. CDR1 and CDR2 (germline): SEHNR, FQNEAQ (reference sequence). The V end lost 5 bases, the J end lost 0 bases, and 13 bases lay between the germline ends. The CDR3, as DNA: TGTGCCAGCAGCCAAGGACAGTTAATGAACACTGAAGCTTTCTTT. Translated, it gives CASSQGQLMNTEAFF.

The gene calls are TRBV2 and TRBJ1-1, with TRBD1 as a possible D gene (5 bases). Looked up from germline, CDR1 is SNHLY and CDR2 is FYNNEI. V lost 4 bases to trimming and J lost 5 bases, with 11 bases between them. CDR3 length: 13 residues. CDR3 bases: TGTGCCAGCAGTGCAGGGTGGGGGACTGAAGCTTTCTTT. Protein product: CASSAGWGTEAFF.